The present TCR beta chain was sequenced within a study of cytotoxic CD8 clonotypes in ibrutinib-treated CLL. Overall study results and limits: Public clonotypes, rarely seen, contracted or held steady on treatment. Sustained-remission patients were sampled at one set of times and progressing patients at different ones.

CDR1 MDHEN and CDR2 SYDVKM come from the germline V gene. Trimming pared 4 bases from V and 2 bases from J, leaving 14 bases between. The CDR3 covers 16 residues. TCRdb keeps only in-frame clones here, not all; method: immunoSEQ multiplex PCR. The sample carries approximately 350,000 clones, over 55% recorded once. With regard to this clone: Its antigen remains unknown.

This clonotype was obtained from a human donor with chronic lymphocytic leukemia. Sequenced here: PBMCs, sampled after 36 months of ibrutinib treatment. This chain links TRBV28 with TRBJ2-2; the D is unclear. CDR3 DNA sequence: TGTGCCAGCAGTTCCCGACGGCTAGAAAACACCGGGGAGCTGTTTTTT. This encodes CASSSRRLENTGELFF.